The following is a T cell receptor beta chain sequence with its context. Its antigen has not been determined. It has no much larger one-base neighbor in the sample; base qualities were not kept. This sample is part of a study of graft-versus-host responses after intestinal transplantation (dated by TCRdb to the early 2020s). Study-level background: The transplants that recipients received were multivisceral, liver-intestinal, or isolated intestinal. After intestinal transplantation, graft-versus-host and host-versus-graft alloreactive T cell clones were followed in the graft, circulation and bone marrow using bulk TCR-beta CDR3 sequencing. Donor T cell macrochimerism was defined as a peak of at least 4% donor T cells among recipient peripheral blood mononuclear cells. Rather than going through the commercial service, samples from a few later patients were sequenced in-house on an Illumina MiSeq and processed with MiXCR. Of the approximately 25 intestinal transplant recipients enrolled in the cohort, one of whom was a retransplant, a few patients without pretransplant specimens were excluded. To identify alloreactive clones, pre-transplant mixed lymphocyte reaction products were sequenced and then compared with unstimulated pre-transplant donor and recipient T cells. All recipients received anti-thymocyte globulin induction followed by maintenance tacrolimus and steroids for approximately 3 years. Broader findings and caveats from the paper: Early after transplant, peak levels of circulating GvH clones were found to be associated with declines in HvG clones. GvH clones were found in recipient bone marrow, and some of the GvH clones appeared earlier in ileal mucosa or blood, which is consistent with an intestinal mucosal origin. The conclusions were limited by the relatively low number and heterogeneity of the intestinal transplant patients. Patients with donor T cell macrochimerism had high GvH to HvG T cell clonal ratios in their allografts.

What this sample's time point label stands for: cells obtained before transplantation from donor or recipient. CD3+CD4+ and CD3+CD8+ populations were FACS-sorted from unstimulated pre-transplant donor and recipient cells taken from spleen or lymph nodes. For this chain, trimming is 6 bases at the V end and 5 bases at the J end, and the number of junction bases without a gene match is 14. CDR1 and CDR2 are read off the germline V gene as SGHRS and YFSETQ. From cysteine to phenylalanine, the CDR3 is 15 amino acids long. Of all the DNA, just the CDR3 is kept, 45 bases in frame from base 1. The library was produced with the immunoSEQ multiplex PCR assay. In most patients, genomic DNA was isolated using the Qiagen DNeasy Blood and Tissue Kit and sent frozen to Adaptive Biotechnologies for TCR sequencing. High-throughput TCR-beta CDR3 sequencing of genomic DNA from most patients was performed by Adaptive Biotechnologies. The authors processed their data as follows. Adaptive's ImmunoSEQ software was the source of the TCR sequencing data for 18 patients, while three other patients were processed with MiXCR and VDJtools. To correct CD4 versus CD8 sorting errors, any sequence found in both subsets at a frequency ratio below 5:1 was removed. CDR3 nucleotide sequences shared between donor and recipient were removed because the origin of such sequences could not be assigned. At least 2-fold expansion over unstimulated cells and a minimum CFSE-low frequency of 0.002% (template counts) or 0.001% (read counts) were required for clones to be classified as alloreactive. A clone was considered mappable if detected in the sequenced pre-transplant spleen, lymph node, or MLR CFSE-low populations of the donor or recipient. Cumulative frequency of alloreactive clones was calculated as a percentage of all sequences weighted by copy number. This is the immuneACCESS table as TCRdb keeps it, with only in-frame sequences that have V and J called. A part of the clones is gone; compared with another copy, unresolved V genes explain less than half, and the rest is unexplained. The DNA was the basis for D and trimming; V, J and clone size are from that table. This sample gives about 90,000 clones in total; 90% to 95% of them show up just once. Approximately 1% of the sample rests with the top ten.

Recombination linked TRBV5-1 to TRBJ2-7, with TRBD1 identical over 7 junction bases. Sequenced material: unstimulated CD8+ T cells sorted from spleen or lymph node cells, taken before transplant. The sequence was obtained from a human donor who was the organ donor for an intestinal transplant. The CDR3 protein: CASNRPGQGDDEQYF. The nucleotide sequence reads as follows: TGCGCCAGCAATAGACCGGGGCAGGGGGACGACGAGCAGTACTTC.